The present entry profiles one T cell receptor beta chain with its context. No cognate antigen has been identified for it. No base qualities exist here, and no much larger clone lies one base off it. The data are from a study of control samples from healthy donors and cancer patients (dated by TCRdb to the early 2020s). V was cut back by 0 bases and J by 3 bases, leaving a gap of 10 bases between them. The CDR3 has 14 amino acids, counting the end cysteine and phenylalanine. Only CDR3 DNA remains: 42 bases, in frame from the first base. From the germline V gene, CDR1 is SGHRS and CDR2 is YFSETQ. The method behind the library was the immunoSEQ multiplex PCR assay. TCRdb retrieved this table from immuneACCESS and kept in-frame rearrangements only. Not all clones are present; in checked studies, unresolved V genes account for under half, and no reason is known for the remainder. The sample table contains 95,000 to 100,000 clones; only one count was recorded for roughly four fifths of them. The top ten hold more than 1.5% of the sample.

This TCR came from a man between 60 and 70 years old in good health. The rearrangement joined TRBV5-1 to TRBJ2-7; the D gene is unclear. The sequencing sample was made of blood. The CDR3: CASSLGHGDYEQYF. Here is the DNA: TGCGCCAGCAGCTTGGGACACGGAGACTACGAGCAGTACTTC.